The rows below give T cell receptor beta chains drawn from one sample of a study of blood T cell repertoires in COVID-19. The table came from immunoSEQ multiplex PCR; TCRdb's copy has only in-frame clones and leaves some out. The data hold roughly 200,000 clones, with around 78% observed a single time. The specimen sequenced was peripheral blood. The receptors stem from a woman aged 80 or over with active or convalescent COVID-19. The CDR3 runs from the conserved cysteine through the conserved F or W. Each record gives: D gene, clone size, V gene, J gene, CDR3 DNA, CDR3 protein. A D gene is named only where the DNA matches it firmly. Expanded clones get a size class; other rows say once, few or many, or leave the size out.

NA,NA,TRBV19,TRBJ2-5,TGTGCCAGTAGTCCCCTCCTGGCCCAAGAGACCCAGTACTTC,CASSPLLAQETQYF
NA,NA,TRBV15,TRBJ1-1,TGTGCCACCAGCAGAGATCTGCTATCCCAGGGCACTGAAGCTTTCTTT,CATSRDLLSQGTEAFF
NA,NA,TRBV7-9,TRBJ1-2,TGTGCCAGCAGCTTAGGAGGCAGCAGAGCTAACTATGGCTACACCTTC,CASSLGGSRANYGYTF
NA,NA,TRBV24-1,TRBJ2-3,TGTGCCACCAGGAAAGGGGGGGCAGTTGGTGATACGCAGTATTTT,CATRKGGAVGDTQYF
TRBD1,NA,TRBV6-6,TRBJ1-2,TGTGCCAGCAGGGCGCGGACAGGGACCTATGGCTACACCTTC,CASRARTGTYGYTF
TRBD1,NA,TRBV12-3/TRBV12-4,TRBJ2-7,TGTGCCAGCAGTTCCGGACAGGGTTACGAGCAGTACTTC,CASSSGQGYEQYF
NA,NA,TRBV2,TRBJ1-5,TGTGCCAGCAGTTACGAGGGCGGTGATCAGCCCCAGCATTTT,CASSYEGGDQPQHF
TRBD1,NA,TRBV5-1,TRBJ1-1,TGCGCCAGCAGGGACAGGCCTAACACTGAAGCTTTCTTT,CASRDRPNTEAFF
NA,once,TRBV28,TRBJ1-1,TGTGCCAGCAGTTTCACAGTGAACACTGAAGCTTTCTTT,CASSFTVNTEAFF
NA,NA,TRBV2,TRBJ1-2,TGTGCCAGCAGGCGGCAGTCCCTTAACTATGGCTACACCTTC,CASRRQSLNYGYTF
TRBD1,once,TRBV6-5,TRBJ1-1,TGTGCCAGCAGTTACCGGGACAGGGGGGATTTTGAAGCTTTCTTT,CASSYRDRGDFEAFF
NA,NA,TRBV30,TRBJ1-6,TGTGCCTGGAGCGGGGTAAGCTCCTATAATTCACCCCTCCACTTT,CAWSGVSSYNSPLHF
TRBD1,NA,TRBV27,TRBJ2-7,TGTGCCAGCAGCCCGGACAGGAGCTCCTACGAGCAGTACTTC,CASSPDRSSYEQYF
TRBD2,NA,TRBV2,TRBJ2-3,TGTGCCAGCAGTGACCCCGCTAGCGGGGGGGGAGATACGCAGTATTTT,CASSDPASGGGDTQYF
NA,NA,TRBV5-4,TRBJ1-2,TGTGCCAGCAGCTTGGCGACAGCCTATGGCTACACCTTC,CASSLATAYGYTF
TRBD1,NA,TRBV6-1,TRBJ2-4,TGTGCCAGCAGTGAATTAGGGGCAGGGGGCTTCAACATTCAGTACTTC,CASSELGAGGFNIQYF
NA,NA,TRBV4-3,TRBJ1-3,TGCGCCAGCAGCCAAGATAGCGGGTTCGGAAACACCATATATTTT,CASSQDSGFGNTIYF
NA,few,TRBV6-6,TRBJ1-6,TGTGCCAGCAGTCTCAATGGGGGGGGCAGCTCCTATAATTCACCCCTCCACTTT,CASSLNGGGSSYNSPLHF
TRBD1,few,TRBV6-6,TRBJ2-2,TGTGCCAGCAGTTATCCCGGGACAGGGGCCGGGGAGCTGTTTTTT,CASSYPGTGAGELFF
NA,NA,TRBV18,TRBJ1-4,TGTGCCAGCTCACCGCTAGACGTGGGGCAGGGGCTTGGGGAAAAACTGTTTTTT,CASSPLDVGQGLGEKLFF
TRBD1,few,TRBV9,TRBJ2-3,TGTGCCAGCAGCGGGACAGGGCGGATGGCAGATACGCAGTATTTT,CASSGTGRMADTQYF
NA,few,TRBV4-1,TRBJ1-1,TGCGCCAGCAGCCAAGTCTTTTTCGTCGGGAACACTGAAGCTTTCTTT,CASSQVFFVGNTEAFF
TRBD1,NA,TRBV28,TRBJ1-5,TGTGCCAGCAGTTGGGGGACAGGGGAAGGTCAGCCCCAGCATTTT,CASSWGTGEGQPQHF
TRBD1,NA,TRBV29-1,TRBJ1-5,TGCAGCGTTGCAAGGGGACAGGGGGCAGATCAGCCCCAGCATTTT,CSVARGQGADQPQHF
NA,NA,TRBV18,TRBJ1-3,TGTGCCACCAAACCGTATGGAGGGGCTGGAAACACCATATATTTT,CATKPYGGAGNTIYF
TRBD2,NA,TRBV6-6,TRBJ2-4,TGTGCCACGGGTAGGACTAGCGGTACCAAAAACATTCAGTACTTC,CATGRTSGTKNIQYF
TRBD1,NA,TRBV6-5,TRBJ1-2,TGTGCCAGCAGTTACCGGGGACAGGGGACTGGCTACACCTTC,CASSYRGQGTGYTF
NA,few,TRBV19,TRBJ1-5,TGTGCCAGTAGTATAGATGGGGGGGGGCGGCCCCAGCATTTT,CASSIDGGGRPQHF
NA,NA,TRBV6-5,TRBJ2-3,TGTGCCAGCACCAATGAGAGGGCGAGCACAGATACGCAGTATTTT,CASTNERASTDTQYF
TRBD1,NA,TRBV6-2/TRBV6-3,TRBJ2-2,TGTGCCAGCAGCGCCACAGGGGGCGCATACACCGGGGAGCTGTTTTTT,CASSATGGAYTGELFF
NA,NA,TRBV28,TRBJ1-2,TGTGCCAGCAGTTTATATATCGGGTTCGGGGGCTACACCTTC,CASSLYIGFGGYTF
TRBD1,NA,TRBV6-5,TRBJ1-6,TGTGCCAGCAGCCGATCGACAGGGCAACCCCTCCACTTT,CASSRSTGQPLHF
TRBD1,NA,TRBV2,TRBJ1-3,TGTGCCAGCAGTGCAGGACAGGGGACGTCTGGAAACACCATATATTTT,CASSAGQGTSGNTIYF